This record covers a single T cell receptor (beta chain). Generated by immunoSEQ multiplex PCR, the TCRdb table keeps only in-frame clones and is missing some. The sample consists of fewer than 1 million clones, approximately 97% of them appearing once. Naive CD8 cells comprised CD45RO-negative, CCR7-positively selected cells, excluding terminally differentiated effector memory CD45RA+ cells. The entry originates in a study of shared clonotypes between healthy human individuals. This receptor was identified in a young man in good health. Sequenced: naive CD8+ T cells sorted from blood.

CDR3 DNA: TGTGCCAGCAGCAGTAAGGTATCCTACAATGAGCAGTTCTTC. Protein product: CASSSKVSYNEQFF. The rearrangement links TRBV7-9 to TRBJ2-1, with unresolved D. V lost 5 bases, J lost 1 base, and 9 bases lay in between. CDR1 and CDR2 (germline): SEHNR, FQNEAQ (reference sequence). The CDR3 runs 14 residues.